This T cell receptor beta chain emerged from a study of blood T cell repertoires in COVID-19. Some clones are missing from TCRdb's copy, which holds only in-frame ones; the method was immunoSEQ multiplex PCR. The repertoire has roughly 220,000 clones, approximately 86% of them found once; the top ten carry over 2.5%. V dropped 5 bases and J dropped 4; count of bases not matched to a gene: 5. From germline, CDR1 is LNHDA and CDR2 SQIVND (reference sequence). CDR3 length: 13 residues. The material sequenced was peripheral blood. This clonotype was sampled from a man in his sixties with acute or convalescent COVID-19. This rearrangement joins TRBV19 to TRBJ2-7; 7 nucleotides match TRBD2. CDR3 sequence: CASSGRVWYEQYF. The CDR3 DNA follows: TGTGCCAGTAGTGGGAGGGTATGGTACGAGCAGTACTTC.